Given below is one TCR beta chain in context. The antigen is unknown. This specimen comes from a study of response to subunit inactivated influenza vaccine. Whole-study findings and limits: Few new T cells, the authors suggested, are recruited by each seasonal influenza vaccination.

Germline V gene data show CDR1 as MNHEY and CDR2 as SMNVEV (reference sequence). CDR3 size: 17 residues. With V trimmed by 2 bases and J by 2 bases, 7 bases remained unmatched. TCRdb reanalysed the RT-PCR reads using MiXCR and keeps one entry per CDR3 protein. Of 300,000 to 350,000 distinct CDR3 sequences listed, about a fifth were seen once; the top ten hold roughly 10%. The chain has TRBV27 and TRBJ2-2, with 8 bases that match TRBD1. Material: PBMCs from blood, obtained 21 months after vaccination. The TCR comes from a man aged 50 to 69 who received an inactivated influenza vaccine. The CDR3 is CASSLGGPGGNTGELFF. The CDR3 DNA reads TGTGCCAGCAGTTTAGGGGGACCAGGGGGCAACACCGGGGAGCTGTTTTTT.